This paragraph covers one T cell receptor beta chain sequence. The data were produced by immunoSEQ multiplex PCR, yet TCRdb's version contains in-frame clones alone and is incomplete. Of tens of thousands of clones detected, roughly 91% appear once; the ten largest clones hold about 1.5%. The germline V gene encodes CDR1 SGHRS and CDR2 YFSETQ. This CDR3 comprises 13 residues. Trimming took 4 bases from V and 4 from J, leaving 11 bases between them. This entry belongs to a study of T cell changes during pregnancy in multiple sclerosis. This TCR derives from a female donor with multiple sclerosis, enrolled in a pregnancy study. The chain has TRBV5-1 and TRBJ1-2; a possible D gene is TRBD1 (5 bases). This sample comprised peripheral blood, obtained in the second trimester of pregnancy. The CDR3, as DNA: TGCGCCAGCAGCGGGGACGGGAGCTATGGCTACACCTTC. It is translated as CASSGDGSYGYTF. The variable domain in full, with the rest retrieved from reference TRBV5-1 and TRBJ1-2, is KAGVTQTPRYLIKTRGQQVTLSCSPISGHRSVSWYQQTPGQGLQFLFEYFSETQRNKGNFPGRFSGRQFSNSRSEMNVSTLELGDSALYLCASSGDGSYGYTFGSGTRLTVV.